This T cell receptor beta chain was retrieved from a study of T cell changes during pregnancy in multiple sclerosis. The germline V gene encodes CDR1 SQVTM and CDR2 ANQGSEA. The ends lost 5 bases at V and 4 bases at J; junction bases unmatched: 5. The length of the CDR3 is 13 residues. Using immunoSEQ multiplex PCR, the repertoire was profiled, and TCRdb retains in-frame clones only, with some absent. In the table there are 47,000 or so clones, nearly 90% of which are singletons. The sequencing used peripheral blood, collected after pregnancy. This receptor was obtained from a female donor in good health, enrolled as a control in a pregnancy study. The chain is built from TRBV29-1 and TRBJ2-7, with 10 bases lining up with TRBD1. CDR3 sequence (DNA): TGCAGCGTTTACCGGGACAGGGGATACGAGCAGTACTTC. Amino acids: CSVYRDRGYEQYF.